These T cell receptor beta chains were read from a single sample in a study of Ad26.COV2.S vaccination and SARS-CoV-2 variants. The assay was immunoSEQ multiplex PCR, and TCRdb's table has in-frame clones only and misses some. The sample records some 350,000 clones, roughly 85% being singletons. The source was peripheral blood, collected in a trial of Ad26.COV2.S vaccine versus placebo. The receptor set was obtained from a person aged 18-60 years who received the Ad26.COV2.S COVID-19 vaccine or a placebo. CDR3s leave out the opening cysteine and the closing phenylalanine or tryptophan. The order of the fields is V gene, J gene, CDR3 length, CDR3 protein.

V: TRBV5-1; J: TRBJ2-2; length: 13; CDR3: ASSPSGGNTGELF
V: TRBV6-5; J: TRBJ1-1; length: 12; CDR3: ASSYGNLNTEAF
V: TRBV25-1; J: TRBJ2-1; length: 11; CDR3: ASRPPSYNEQF
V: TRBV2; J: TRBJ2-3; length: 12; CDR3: ASSSTSSTDTQY
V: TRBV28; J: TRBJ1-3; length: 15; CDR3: ASSLHGKDRAGNTIY
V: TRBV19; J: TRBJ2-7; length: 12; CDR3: ASTLTGTSYEQY
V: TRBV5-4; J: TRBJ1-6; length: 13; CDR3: ASSHLDRDNSPLH
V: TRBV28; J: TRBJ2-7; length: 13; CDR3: ASSFSRLELHEQY
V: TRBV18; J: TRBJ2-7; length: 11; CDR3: ASSPLDGYEQY
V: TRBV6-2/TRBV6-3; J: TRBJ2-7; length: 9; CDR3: ASSRENEQY
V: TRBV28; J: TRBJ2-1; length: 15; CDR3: ASSPGTSGRIWNEQF
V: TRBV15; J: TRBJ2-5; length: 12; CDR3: ATSGLRGTPTQY
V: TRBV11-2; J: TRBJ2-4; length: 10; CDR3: ASSLGKNIQY
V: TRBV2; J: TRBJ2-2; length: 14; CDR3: ASSYSGSPGTGELF
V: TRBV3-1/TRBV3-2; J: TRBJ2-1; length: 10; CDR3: ASSHLRNEQF
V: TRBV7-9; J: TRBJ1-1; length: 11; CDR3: ASSPLRGTEAF
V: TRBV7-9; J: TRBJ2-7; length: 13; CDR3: ASSPYVNRGYEQY
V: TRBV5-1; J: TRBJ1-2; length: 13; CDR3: ASSLVAGANYGYT
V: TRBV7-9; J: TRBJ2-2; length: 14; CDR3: ASSLVGPANTGELF
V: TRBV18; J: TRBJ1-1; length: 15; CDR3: ASSPRRAGLMNTEAF
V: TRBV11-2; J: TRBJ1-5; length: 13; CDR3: ASSLGAGGNQPQH
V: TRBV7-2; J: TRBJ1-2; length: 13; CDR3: ASSERETDHYGYT
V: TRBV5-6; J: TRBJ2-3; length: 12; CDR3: ASRASVSTDTQY
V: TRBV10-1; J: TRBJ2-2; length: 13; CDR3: ASSVGRSNTGELF
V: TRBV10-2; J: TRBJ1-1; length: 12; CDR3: ASSEASGRVKAF
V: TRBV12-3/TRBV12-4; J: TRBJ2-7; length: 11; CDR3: ASSLAANYEQY
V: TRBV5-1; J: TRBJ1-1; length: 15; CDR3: ASSARGGVSRRTEAF
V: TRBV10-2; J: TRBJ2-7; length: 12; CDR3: ASSPDKYPGEQY
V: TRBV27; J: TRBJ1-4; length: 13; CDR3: ASSPRDRGPEKLF
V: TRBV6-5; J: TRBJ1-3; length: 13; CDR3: ASRQDRGRGNTIY
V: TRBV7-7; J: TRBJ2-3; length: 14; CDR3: ASSLYLGGSTDTQY
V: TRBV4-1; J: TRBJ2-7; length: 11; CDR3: ASAPRSFYEQY
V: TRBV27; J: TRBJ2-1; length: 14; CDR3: ASSLFPGGVNNEQF
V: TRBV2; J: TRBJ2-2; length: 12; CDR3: ASKDRANTGELF
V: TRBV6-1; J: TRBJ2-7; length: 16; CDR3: ASSEWLAGATPTYEQY
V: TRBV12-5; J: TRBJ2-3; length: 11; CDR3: ASGLEYRDRQY
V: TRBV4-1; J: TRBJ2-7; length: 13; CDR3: ASSQDWRGSYEQY
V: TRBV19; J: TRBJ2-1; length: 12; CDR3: ASSFSGGNNEQF
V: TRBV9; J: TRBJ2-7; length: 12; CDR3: ASSASGQGTEQY
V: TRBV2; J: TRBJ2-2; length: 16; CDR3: ASRRGIGAYFNTGELF